This T cell receptor (beta chain) was found in a study of T cells in Graves' hyperthyroidism and ophthalmopathy. Study summary: Initial diagnosis, before any treatment, was when peripheral blood was collected.

The CDR3 spans 15 residues. V shed 1 base and J shed 10 bases, with 20 bases lying between them. The germline V gene encodes CDR1 SGHNT and CDR2 YENEEA. The source material, RNA transcripts, was used to amplify TCR beta CDR3 regions. The study used the HTBI primer set for a first-round RT-PCR of the TCR CDR3. Using its own MiXCR run on the multiplex PCR reads, TCRdb lists one record per CDR3 protein. The sample records about 620,000 distinct CDR3 sequences, around 15% being singletons. The PBMCs had their origin in about 9.7 ml of fresh peripheral blood. The rearrangement uses TRBV11-3 and TRBJ2-7, with D perhaps TRBD1 (6 bases). Source material: blood. This clonotype was sampled from a woman between 25 and 40 years old with Graves' hyperthyroidism. CDR3 protein: CASSLAGTRPSDQYF. The CDR3 DNA follows: TGTGCCAGCAGCTTAGCCGGGACAAGACCTAGTGATCAGTACTTC. Filled out from reference TRBV11-3 and TRBJ2-7, the complete variable domain reads EAGVVQSPRYKIIEKKQPVAFWCNPISGHNTLYWYLQNLGQGPELLIRYENEEAVDDSQLPKDRFSAERLKGVDSTLKIQPAELGDSAVYLCASSLAGTRPSDQYFGPGTRLTVT.